The rows below give T cell receptor beta chains drawn from one sample of a study of blood T cell repertoires in COVID-19. TCRdb's table, derived via immunoSEQ multiplex PCR, lists solely in-frame clones and lacks some. The data show roughly 190,000 clones, 88% seen once. Sequenced: peripheral blood. These receptors came from a woman between 35 and 50 years old who had recovered from COVID-19. Each CDR3 is given with its conserved first and last residue. A D gene is named only where the DNA matches it firmly. A clone size is listed for some rows: how often the clone was seen (once, few, many), or a class if it is expanded.

>-|TRBD1|TRBV27|TRBJ2-3
CASSLRTGSSTDTQYF
TGTGCCAGCAGTCTAAGGACAGGGTCTAGCACAGATACGCAGTATTTT
>-|TRBD2|TRBV30|TRBJ2-3
CAWGTSVDTQYF
TGTGCCTGGGGGACTAGCGTAGATACGCAGTATTTT
>-|-|TRBV4-1|TRBJ1-1
CASSQEVGARTEAFF
TGCGCCAGCAGCCAAGAGGTGGGGGCGCGAACTGAAGCTTTCTTT
>-|-|TRBV7-8|TRBJ1-2
CASSLARENYGYTF
TGTGCCAGCAGCTTGGCGCGGGAAAACTATGGCTACACCTTC
>-|-|TRBV28|TRBJ1-2
CASSLPTAANYGYTF
TGTGCCAGCAGTTTACCGACAGCAGCTAACTATGGCTACACCTTC
>-|TRBD1|TRBV6-6|TRBJ1-2
CASSNPGQGNYGYTF
TGTGCCAGCAGTAATCCGGGACAGGGGAACTATGGCTACACCTTC
>-|TRBD2|TRBV7-9|TRBJ2-3
CASSRRNLAGVARTDTQYF
TGTGCCAGCAGCCGCCGGAACCTAGCGGGAGTGGCCCGCACAGATACGCAGTATTTT
>-|-|TRBV7-8|TRBJ2-7
CASSPRGSQSSYEQYF
TGTGCCAGCAGCCCTCGAGGCAGTCAAAGCTCCTACGAGCAGTACTTC
>-|TRBD1|TRBV24-1|TRBJ2-7
CATSDHGQGNEQYF
TGTGCCACCAGTGATCATGGACAGGGGAACGAGCAGTACTTC
>-|-|TRBV6-5|TRBJ1-5
CASRGDTSNQPQHF
TGTGCCAGCAGGGGGGACACTAGCAATCAGCCCCAGCATTTT
>-|TRBD2|TRBV7-2|TRBJ2-7
CASSLGSGTTHYEQYF
TGTGCCAGCAGCTTAGGTTCCGGGACTACCCACTACGAGCAGTACTTC
>-|TRBD1|TRBV24-1|TRBJ2-1
CATSDLHSGGATIQFF
TGTGCCACCAGTGATTTGCATTCAGGGGGCGCAACAATTCAGTTCTTC
>-|TRBD2|TRBV7-9|TRBJ2-7
CASSPSGSLSYEQYF
TGTGCCAGCAGCCCGAGCGGGAGCCTCTCCTACGAGCAGTACTTC
>-|-|TRBV6-1|TRBJ2-1
CASSETGLTGNEQFF
TGTGCCAGCAGTGAAACAGGGTTAACGGGGAATGAGCAGTTCTTC
>once|TRBD1|TRBV18|TRBJ2-3
CASSPLSTGTGGTDTQYF
TGTGCCAGCTCACCTTTAAGTACCGGGACAGGGGGCACAGATACGCAGTATTTT
>-|-|TRBV19|TRBJ1-5
CASSTRRGGNQPQHF
TGTGCCAGTAGTACCCGCAGGGGAGGCAATCAGCCCCAGCATTTT
>-|-|TRBV5-1|TRBJ1-1
CASSLDQANTEAFF
TGCGCCAGCAGCTTAGATCAGGCGAACACTGAAGCTTTCTTT
>-|-|TRBV5-1|TRBJ2-1
CASSLAPRRAFSYNEQFF
TGCGCCAGCAGCTTGGCCCCGAGGAGAGCCTTCTCCTACAATGAGCAGTTCTTC
>-|-|TRBV19|TRBJ1-1
CASSIGRVNTEAFF
TGTGCCAGTAGTATAGGGCGGGTGAACACTGAAGCTTTCTTT
>-|TRBD1|TRBV7-2|TRBJ1-2
CASSIGQGESGYTF
TGTGCCAGCAGCATCGGACAGGGGGAATCGGGCTACACCTTC
>-|TRBD2|TRBV2|TRBJ2-3
CASSEQGAGGTDTQYF
TGTGCCAGCAGTGAACAGGGAGCGGGAGGCACAGATACGCAGTATTTT
>-|-|TRBV29-1|TRBJ2-3
CSVAAGASGTDTQYF
TGCAGCGTCGCCGCAGGGGCCTCCGGCACAGATACGCAGTATTTT
>-|TRBD1|TRBV29-1|TRBJ2-3
CSVEATGGVSSTDTQYF
TGCAGCGTTGAAGCGACAGGGGGGGTATCTAGCACAGATACGCAGTATTTT
>-|-|TRBV12-3/TRBV12-4|TRBJ2-7
CASSSTQTYEQYF
TGTGCCAGCAGTTCCACACAAACATACGAGCAGTACTTC
>-|-|TRBV4-2|TRBJ2-5
CASSEAGQGETQYF
TGTGCCAGCAGCGAGGCAGGGCAGGGGGAGACCCAGTACTTC
>-|-|TRBV19|TRBJ1-1
CASSPPERNTEAFF
TGTGCCAGTAGTCCCCCGGAGCGGAACACTGAAGCTTTCTTT
>-|-|TRBV6-5|TRBJ1-1
CASSYRVNTEAFF
TGTGCCAGCAGTTACCGTGTGAACACTGAAGCTTTCTTT
>-|-|TRBV7-2|TRBJ2-1
CASSFGEVNEQFF
TGTGCCAGCAGCTTTGGGGAGGTCAATGAGCAGTTCTTC
>-|TRBD2|TRBV25-1|TRBJ2-1
CASSDLAGGAVNEQFF
TGTGCCAGCAGTGATTTAGCGGGAGGGGCCGTCAATGAGCAGTTCTTC
>-|TRBD1|TRBV19|TRBJ1-6
CASNRDRSSYNSPLHF
TGTGCCAGTAATCGGGACAGGAGCTCCTATAATTCACCCCTCCACTTT
>-|TRBD1|TRBV6-5|TRBJ1-4
CASTSLQGAGEKLFF
TGTGCCAGCACCTCACTACAGGGGGCCGGGGAAAAACTGTTTTTT
>-|-|TRBV21-1|TRBJ2-7
CASVGLATDYEQYF
TGTGCCAGCGTAGGACTAGCGACCGACTACGAGCAGTACTTC
>-|TRBD1|TRBV6-5|TRBJ2-7
CASSSPGQNYEQYF
TGTGCCAGCAGTTCACCGGGACAGAACTACGAGCAGTACTTC
>-|TRBD1|TRBV3-1/TRBV3-2|TRBJ1-4
CASSRPTGGFEKLFF
TGTGCCAGCAGCCGGCCGACAGGGGGGTTTGAAAAACTGTTTTTT
>-|-|TRBV7-9|TRBJ2-1
CASSLEVRVPSYNEQFF
TGTGCCAGCAGCTTAGAGGTACGGGTCCCCTCCTACAATGAGCAGTTCTTC
>-|-|TRBV28|TRBJ1-1
CASSLTGMNTEAFF
TGTGCCAGCAGCCTTACAGGGATGAACACTGAAGCTTTCTTT
>-|TRBD2|TRBV11-1|TRBJ2-3
CASSILLAEGEDTQYF
TGTGCCAGCAGCATATTACTAGCGGAGGGAGAAGATACGCAGTATTTT
>-|TRBD1|TRBV28|TRBJ1-4
CASSLGGTGYEKLFF
TGTGCCAGCAGTTTAGGGGGGACAGGGTATGAAAAACTGTTTTTT
>-|TRBD1|TRBV14|TRBJ1-4
CASSIGTGNEKLFF
TGTGCCAGCAGCATCGGGACAGGGAATGAAAAACTGTTTTTT
>-|-|TRBV30|TRBJ2-7
CAWSFVPGASSSYEQYF
TGTGCCTGGAGTTTCGTCCCAGGGGCCTCGAGCTCCTACGAGCAGTACTTC
>-|TRBD2|TRBV28|TRBJ2-2
CASSSAGEGTGELFF
TGTGCCAGCAGTTCGGCGGGAGAGGGGACCGGGGAGCTGTTTTTT
>-|-|TRBV5-6|TRBJ2-5
CASSPVTGAGRETQYF
TGTGCCAGCAGCCCCGTCACGGGAGCAGGGAGAGAGACCCAGTACTTC
>-|TRBD2|TRBV14|TRBJ2-3
CASSQDEAGGPQGTDTQYF
TGTGCCAGCAGCCAAGATGAAGCGGGAGGCCCCCAGGGGACAGATACGCAGTATTTT
>once|-|TRBV10-3|TRBJ1-5
CAISEAAGGLQPQHF
TGTGCCATCAGTGAGGCTGCCGGGGGATTGCAGCCCCAGCATTTT
>-|-|TRBV4-2|TRBJ2-1
CASSQGDTLAEINNEQFF
TGTGCCAGCAGCCAAGGGGACACTCTAGCGGAAATTAACAATGAGCAGTTCTTC
>-|TRBD1|TRBV7-9|TRBJ2-5
CASSPGQPGTQYF
TGTGCCAGCAGCCCGGGACAGCCTGGGACCCAGTACTTC
>-|TRBD1|TRBV7-2|TRBJ2-3
CASSHPTGTGGVDTQYF
TGTGCCAGCAGCCACCCTACCGGGACAGGGGGTGTAGATACGCAGTATTTT